Shown below are 14 T cell receptor beta chains from a single sample sequenced in a study of shared clonotypes between healthy human individuals. The data were produced by immunoSEQ multiplex PCR, yet TCRdb's version contains in-frame clones alone and is incomplete. In the table there are roughly 300,000 clones, roughly 84% of which are singletons. The sample consisted of memory CD8+ T cells sorted from blood. The subset here: CD45RO+ cells pooled with CCR7-negative TemRA cells. The receptors stem from a man aged 18 to 30 in good health.

Concerning this clone itself: This CDR3 is also generated by other DNA sequences in the sample. The genes are TRBV6-1 and TRBJ2-7; 7 positions match TRBD1. V shed 6 bases and J 2 bases; nucleotides not matched to a gene: 4. There are 13 residues in the CDR3. CDR1 is MNHNS and CDR2 is SASEGT in the germline V gene. In nucleotides, the CDR3 is TGTGCCAGCAGCCACAGGGGACCCTACGAGCAGTACTTC. It specifies CASSHRGPYEQYF.

The rearrangement uses TRBV4-1 and TRBJ1-2; 7 nucleotides match TRBD1. V shed 5 bases and J 0 bases; nucleotides not matched to a gene: 12. CDR3 length: 17 amino acids. Germline lookup yields CDR1 MGHRA and CDR2 YSYEKL. The CDR3 bases are TGCGCCAGCAGCACCACCCGCAGGGGGGGGACTAACTATGGCTACACCTTC. Amino acids: CASSTTRRGGTNYGYTF.

The chain combines TRBV6-5 with TRBJ2-7; no definite D call. CDR1 MNHEY and CDR2 SVGAGI come from the germline V gene. The CDR3 covers 14 residues. With 6 bases removed from V and 5 bases from J, the gap between germline ends came to 17 bases. The CDR3, as DNA: TGTGCCAGCAGAGAACTGCCGCTAGTCGACGAGCAGTACTTC. It yields the protein CASRELPLVDEQYF.

V is TRBV27 and J is TRBJ1-1, with 12 positions matching TRBD1. The ends lost 4 bases at V and 0 bases at J; junction bases unmatched: 3. From germline, CDR1 is MNHEY and CDR2 SMNVEV (reference sequence). This CDR3 spans 16 amino acids. CDR3 protein: CASSWGQGAMNTEAFF. In DNA, the CDR3 is TGTGCCAGCAGTTGGGGACAGGGGGCCATGAACACTGAAGCTTTCTTT.

The rearrangement links TRBV4-3 to TRBJ2-7; 9 positions match TRBD2. V shed 1 base, J shed 2 bases, and the junction held 6 bases outside the gene matches. The germline gives CDR1 LGHNA, CDR2 YSLEER. CDR3 length equals 16 residues. The CDR3 reads CASSQVLLAGTYEQYF. The CDR3 nucleotides read TGCGCCAGCAGCCAAGTCCTTCTAGCGGGGACCTACGAGCAGTACTTC.

This clone was recorded once. This chain connects TRBV27 to TRBJ2-7; maybe TRBD2 (6 bases). V lost 2 bases and J lost 1, with 12 bases in between. This CDR3 is built from 15 residues. Germline V CDR1 and CDR2: MNHEY, SMNVEV (reference sequence). CDR3 in amino acids: CASSLGDSHSYEQYF. The DNA for the CDR3 is TGTGCCAGCAGTTTAGGGGACTCTCATTCCTACGAGCAGTACTTC.

The J gene is TRBJ1-6, the V gene TRBV23-1; TRBD1 aligns across 9 bases. Being an ORF, TRBV23-1 has a function that is uncertain. V trimming: 6 bases; J trimming: 10 bases; junction bases outside the gene matches: 13. The CDR3 has 16 residues. The CDR3, as DNA: TGCGCCAGCAGACCCAACATACCGGGACAGGGATCACCCCTCCACTTT. It yields the protein CASRPNIPGQGSPLHF.

The rearrangement uses TRBV2 and TRBJ2-3; 7 bases align to TRBD2. J lost 0 bases, V lost 6 bases, and 15 bases had no gene match. The CDR3 runs 18 residues. CDR1 is SNHLY, CDR2 FYNNEI, per germline. This chain's CDR3 is CASSQPLGVSGSTDTQYF. The CDR3, as DNA: TGTGCCAGCAGCCAACCCCTGGGAGTTAGCGGGAGCACAGATACGCAGTATTTT.

The table lists this clone with a count of one. This rearrangement joins TRBV6-6 to TRBJ1-2; 8 bases are shared with TRBD1. The CDR3 is 15 residues long. The ends lost 7 bases at V and 1 base at J; junction bases unmatched: 8. The germline gives CDR1 MNHNY, CDR2 SVGAGI (reference sequence). The CDR3 sequence: CASTVSDRVNYGYTF. The CDR3 DNA reads as TGTGCCAGCACCGTATCGGACAGGGTTAACTATGGCTACACCTTC.

J is TRBJ2-7 and V is TRBV27; D possibly corresponds to TRBD2 (6 bases). This CDR3 contains 13 residues. CDR1 and CDR2 (germline): MNHEY, SMNVEV (reference sequence). Trimming shortened V by 3 bases and J by 5 bases, and 11 bases separated the two germline ends. DNA for the CDR3: TGTGCCAGCAGTTTTGCGGGGATCGACGAGCAGTACTTC. It translates to CASSFAGIDEQYF.

The table lists this clone with many counts. The rearrangement joins TRBV5-6 to TRBJ2-2, with D tentatively TRBD1 or TRBD2 (6 bases each). Trimming took off 2 bases at V and 5 bases at J, with 19 bases between the two ends. Germline V gene lookup returns CDR1 SGHDT and CDR2 YYEEEE. CDR3 length equals 17 residues. CDR3 in DNA: TGTGCCAGCAGCTTAAAATTCAGGGGACTGGGGACCGGGGAGCTGTTTTTT. This gives the protein CASSLKFRGLGTGELFF. Supplemented by reference TRBV5-6 and TRBJ2-2, the full variable domain reads DAGVTQSPTHLIKTRGQQVTLRCSPKSGHDTVSWYQQALGQGPQFIFQYYEEEERQRGNFPDRFSGHQFPNYSSELNVNALLLGDSALYLCASSLKFRGLGTGELFFGEGSRLTVL.

The chain is built from TRBV10-2 and TRBJ2-2; either TRBD1 or TRBD2 may fit D (5 bases each). V lost 3 bases, J lost 5 bases, and 13 bases lay in between. In germline, CDR1 is WSHSY, CDR2 SAAADI. This CDR3 spans 15 amino acids. CDR3 sequence: CASSEGTVGTGELFF. The CDR3 bases are TGCGCCAGCAGTGAAGGGACGGTTGGGACCGGGGAGCTGTTTTTT.

This chain links TRBV6-5 with TRBJ2-1, with unresolved D. The V gene's germline CDR1 is MNHEY and CDR2 SVGAGI. V lost 1 base and J 2 bases, leaving 9 bases between the germline ends. The CDR3 spans 15 residues. CDR3 region: CASSYWSDPYNEQFF. The CDR3 DNA follows: TGTGCCAGCAGTTACTGGTCAGACCCCTACAATGAGCAGTTCTTC.

The chain recombines TRBV10-2 with TRBJ2-1; TRBD2 agrees at 7 bases. This CDR3 contains 15 residues. Germline V gene lookup returns CDR1 WSHSY and CDR2 SAAADI. The ends lost 2 bases at V and 10 bases at J; junction bases unmatched: 11. As DNA, the CDR3 is TGCGCCAGCAGTGAGGAGCAGCGGGGTATGCTGGAGCAGTTCTTC. Protein: CASSEEQRGMLEQFF.